This is a list of T cell receptor beta chains from one sample in a study of T cells after yellow fever vaccination. One entry per CDR3 protein results from TCRdb running MiXCR on the 5' RACE reads. The table has a few hundred thousand distinct CDR3 sequences, 6.5% to 8.5% seen once. Sequenced here: PBMCs, sampled 35 to 50 days after the first yellow fever vaccination. The source is a man in his late teens or twenties who received the YFV17D yellow fever vaccine. Both conserved end residues are part of each CDR3. Each record gives: clone size, J gene, D gene, V gene, CDR3 protein, CDR3 DNA. D genes are given only for firm matches. Only some rows state a clone size, as once, few, many or a class for expanded clones.

clone_size: few
j_call: TRBJ2-1
d_call: TRBD2
v_call: TRBV19
cdr3_aa: CASSMISGVYNEQFF
cdr3_nt: TGTGCCAGTAGTATGATCAGCGGGGTGTACAATGAGCAGTTCTTC

clone_size: many
j_call: TRBJ2-2
d_call: TRBD2
v_call: TRBV7-8
cdr3_aa: CASSLLAGGTTGELFF
cdr3_nt: TGTGCCAGCAGTTTATTGGCGGGGGGGACCACCGGGGAGCTGTTTTTT

clone_size: many
j_call: TRBJ1-6
d_call: TRBD1
v_call: TRBV18
cdr3_aa: CASSPGQGSSPLHF
cdr3_nt: TGTGCCAGCTCACCAGGACAGGGTAGTTCACCCCTCCACTTT

clone_size: many
j_call: TRBJ2-7
d_call: TRBD2
v_call: TRBV4-2
cdr3_aa: CASSHPGLAYEQYF
cdr3_nt: TGTGCCAGCAGCCACCCGGGACTAGCCTACGAGCAGTACTTC

clone_size: many
j_call: TRBJ1-5
d_call: -
v_call: TRBV7-2
cdr3_aa: CASSTGGHQPQHF
cdr3_nt: TGTGCCAGCAGCACGGGGGGGCATCAGCCCCAGCATTTT

clone_size: -
j_call: TRBJ2-3
d_call: TRBD1
v_call: TRBV24-1
cdr3_aa: CATGERDRGPDTQYF
cdr3_nt: TGTGCCACCGGAGAACGGGACAGGGGACCAGATACGCAGTATTTT

clone_size: -
j_call: TRBJ2-3
d_call: -
v_call: TRBV4-3
cdr3_aa: CASSQAATPSTDTQYF
cdr3_nt: TGCGCCAGCAGCCAAGCGGCGACGCCTAGCACAGATACGCAGTATTTT

clone_size: few
j_call: TRBJ1-5
d_call: -
v_call: TRBV20-1
cdr3_aa: CSARVALPQETQHF
cdr3_nt: TGCAGTGCTAGGGTCGCCCTGCCGCAGGAGACCCAGCATTTT

clone_size: -
j_call: TRBJ2-2
d_call: TRBD1
v_call: TRBV7-3
cdr3_aa: CASSLTGATNTGELFF
cdr3_nt: TGTGCCAGCAGCCTGACAGGGGCCACGAACACCGGGGAGCTGTTTTTT

clone_size: few
j_call: TRBJ2-3
d_call: -
v_call: TRBV6-2/TRBV6-3
cdr3_aa: CASSYRSSTDTQYF
cdr3_nt: TGTGCCAGCAGTTACAGGTCTAGCACAGATACGCAGTATTTT

clone_size: -
j_call: TRBJ1-1
d_call: TRBD1
v_call: TRBV6-2/TRBV6-3
cdr3_aa: CASSSGQGVRAFF
cdr3_nt: TGTGCCAGCAGCTCGGGACAGGGGGTAAGAGCTTTCTTT

clone_size: many
j_call: TRBJ1-6
d_call: -
v_call: TRBV5-5
cdr3_aa: CATGGGNSPLHF
cdr3_nt: TGTGCCACAGGAGGCGGGAATTCACCCCTCCACTTT

clone_size: -
j_call: TRBJ2-1
d_call: TRBD2
v_call: TRBV9
cdr3_aa: CASSVGSGVFNEQFF
cdr3_nt: TGTGCCAGCAGCGTAGGTAGCGGGGTATTCAATGAGCAGTTCTTC

clone_size: -
j_call: TRBJ2-2
d_call: -
v_call: TRBV20-1
cdr3_aa: CSARAQNTGELFF
cdr3_nt: TGCAGTGCTAGAGCACAGAACACCGGGGAGCTGTTTTTT

clone_size: -
j_call: TRBJ2-5
d_call: TRBD1
v_call: TRBV6-1
cdr3_aa: CATRRDSRPQETQYF
cdr3_nt: TGTGCCACCAGACGGGACAGCAGGCCCCAAGAGACCCAGTACTTC

clone_size: many
j_call: TRBJ2-1
d_call: -
v_call: TRBV5-1
cdr3_aa: CASTRGTAGTYNEQFF
cdr3_nt: TGCGCCAGCACCCGAGGGACGGCGGGGACCTACAATGAGCAGTTCTTC

clone_size: few
j_call: TRBJ1-5
d_call: TRBD1
v_call: TRBV20-1
cdr3_aa: CSARDGTGRQPQHF
cdr3_nt: TGCAGTGCTAGAGACGGGACAGGGAGGCAGCCCCAGCATTTT

clone_size: -
j_call: TRBJ1-5
d_call: -
v_call: TRBV2
cdr3_aa: CASSEQGLGQPQHF
cdr3_nt: TGTGCCAGCAGTGAACAGGGGCTGGGACAGCCCCAGCATTTT

clone_size: -
j_call: TRBJ2-5
d_call: -
v_call: TRBV14
cdr3_aa: CASSQYGLAETQYF
cdr3_nt: TGTGCCAGCAGCCAGTATGGGTTGGCGGAGACCCAGTACTTC

clone_size: many
j_call: TRBJ2-5
d_call: -
v_call: TRBV7-2
cdr3_aa: CASSLGGGRETQYF
cdr3_nt: TGTGCCAGCAGCTTAGGAGGGGGGCGGGAGACCCAGTACTTC

clone_size: few
j_call: TRBJ1-1
d_call: -
v_call: TRBV11-2
cdr3_aa: CASRLLGGNEAFF
cdr3_nt: TGTGCCAGCAGGTTACTTGGGGGGAATGAAGCTTTCTTT

clone_size: many
j_call: TRBJ2-1
d_call: -
v_call: TRBV12-3/TRBV12-4
cdr3_aa: CASRRAGAPGEQFF
cdr3_nt: TGTGCCAGCAGGAGGGCGGGGGCCCCCGGTGAGCAGTTCTTC

clone_size: -
j_call: TRBJ1-3
d_call: -
v_call: TRBV4-1
cdr3_aa: CASRKPSGNTIYF
cdr3_nt: TGCGCCAGCAGGAAACCCTCGGGAAACACCATATATTTT

clone_size: -
j_call: TRBJ2-5
d_call: -
v_call: TRBV4-2
cdr3_aa: CASSQFLRRPEETQYF
cdr3_nt: TGTGCCAGCAGCCAATTTCTGCGCCGCCCCGAAGAGACCCAGTACTTC

clone_size: few
j_call: TRBJ1-2
d_call: -
v_call: TRBV9
cdr3_aa: CASSVAPRPDNYGYTF
cdr3_nt: TGTGCCAGCAGCGTAGCCCCCCGTCCAGACAACTATGGCTACACCTTC

clone_size: few
j_call: TRBJ2-5
d_call: TRBD1
v_call: TRBV3-1
cdr3_aa: CASSPRGQGETQYF
cdr3_nt: TGTGCCAGCAGCCCACGGGGACAGGGGGAGACCCAGTACTTC

clone_size: few
j_call: TRBJ2-5
d_call: TRBD1
v_call: TRBV28
cdr3_aa: CASMNQGEETQYF
cdr3_nt: TGTGCCAGCATGAACCAGGGGGAGGAGACCCAGTACTTC

clone_size: many
j_call: TRBJ1-1
d_call: -
v_call: TRBV4-3
cdr3_aa: CASRNRDMNTEAFF
cdr3_nt: TGCGCCAGCAGGAATAGGGATATGAACACTGAAGCTTTCTTT

clone_size: many
j_call: TRBJ2-3
d_call: TRBD2
v_call: TRBV12-3/TRBV12-4
cdr3_aa: CASTRLAGVHLTDTQYF
cdr3_nt: TGTGCCAGCACCCGACTAGCGGGGGTCCATCTCACAGATACGCAGTATTTT

clone_size: few
j_call: TRBJ2-5
d_call: TRBD2
v_call: TRBV5-1
cdr3_aa: CASMGTSGGPGETQYF
cdr3_nt: TGCGCCAGCATGGGGACTAGCGGGGGGCCGGGGGAGACCCAGTACTTC

clone_size: few
j_call: TRBJ2-6
d_call: TRBD1
v_call: TRBV5-1
cdr3_aa: CASRAQGLPGANVLTF
cdr3_nt: TGCGCCAGCAGAGCACAGGGGCTGCCTGGGGCCAACGTCCTGACTTTC

clone_size: few
j_call: TRBJ1-6
d_call: -
v_call: TRBV27
cdr3_aa: CASSTTGIRSPLHF
cdr3_nt: TGTGCCAGCAGTACCACAGGGATTCGTTCACCCCTCCACTTT

clone_size: few
j_call: TRBJ2-3
d_call: -
v_call: TRBV25-1
cdr3_aa: CASSEGWGSSDTQYF
cdr3_nt: TGTGCCAGCAGTGAAGGGTGGGGGTCATCCGATACGCAGTATTTT

clone_size: -
j_call: TRBJ1-1
d_call: -
v_call: TRBV11-2
cdr3_aa: CTSSLRRNTEAFF
cdr3_nt: TGTACCAGCAGCTTGAGGAGAAACACTGAAGCTTTCTTT

clone_size: once
j_call: TRBJ2-5
d_call: -
v_call: TRBV10-3
cdr3_aa: CAISERTAEETQYF
cdr3_nt: TGTGCCATCAGTGAACGGACAGCGGAAGAGACCCAGTACTTC

clone_size: few
j_call: TRBJ1-1
d_call: TRBD1
v_call: TRBV27
cdr3_aa: CASSTWGTDEAFF
cdr3_nt: TGTGCCAGCAGTACTTGGGGGACAGATGAAGCTTTCTTT

clone_size: -
j_call: TRBJ2-3
d_call: TRBD1
v_call: TRBV7-6
cdr3_aa: CASSLATGAKVQYF
cdr3_nt: TGTGCCAGCAGCTTAGCGACAGGGGCCAAAGTCCAGTATTTT

clone_size: -
j_call: TRBJ2-5
d_call: -
v_call: TRBV18
cdr3_aa: CASSPSLDTAQYF
cdr3_nt: TGTGCCAGCTCACCAAGTCTGGACACGGCCCAGTACTTC

clone_size: few
j_call: TRBJ2-3
d_call: TRBD1
v_call: TRBV7-9
cdr3_aa: CASSLMVGGEDTQYF
cdr3_nt: TGTGCCAGCAGCTTAATGGTAGGGGGCGAAGATACGCAGTATTTT

clone_size: few
j_call: TRBJ1-3
d_call: -
v_call: TRBV12-3/TRBV12-4
cdr3_aa: CASSPLGDTIYF
cdr3_nt: TGTGCCAGCAGTCCCCTTGGGGACACCATATATTTT

clone_size: many
j_call: TRBJ2-2
d_call: TRBD2
v_call: TRBV5-4
cdr3_aa: CASSLAGEIGELFF
cdr3_nt: TGTGCCAGCAGCTTAGCGGGGGAAATCGGGGAGCTGTTTTTT